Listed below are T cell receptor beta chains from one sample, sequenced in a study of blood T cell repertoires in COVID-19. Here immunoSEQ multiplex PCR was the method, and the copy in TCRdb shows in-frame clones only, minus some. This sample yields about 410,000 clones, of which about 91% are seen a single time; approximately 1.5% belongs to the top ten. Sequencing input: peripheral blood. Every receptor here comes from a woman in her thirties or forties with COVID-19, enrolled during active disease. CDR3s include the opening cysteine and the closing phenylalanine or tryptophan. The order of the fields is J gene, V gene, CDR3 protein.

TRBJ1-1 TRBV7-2 CASSFTGSPFF
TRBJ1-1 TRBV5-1 CASGTRTGLNTEAFF
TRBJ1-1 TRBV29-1 CSAGNLLGGNTEAFF
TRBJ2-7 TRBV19 CASAQGASYEQYF
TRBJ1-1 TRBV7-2 CASSSDPPRRAFF
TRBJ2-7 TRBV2 CAILEWKWQGLPTYEQYF
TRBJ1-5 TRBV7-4 CASRTEGGLRQPQHF
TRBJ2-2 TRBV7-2 CASSPRVVLTGELFF
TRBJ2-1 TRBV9 CASSVDIWGDSYNEQFF
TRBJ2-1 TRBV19 CASSSDRAWVREQFF
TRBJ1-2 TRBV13 CASSFPSGVSGYTF
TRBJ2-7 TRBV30 CACSSGGAVTEYF
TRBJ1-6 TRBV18 CASSPASGSSSPLHF
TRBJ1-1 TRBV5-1 CASRRGTDTEAFF
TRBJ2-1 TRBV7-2 CASSLVAGLNNEQFF
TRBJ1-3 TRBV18 CASSQLGQGSLSGNTIYF
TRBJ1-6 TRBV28 CASSSDRVTYNSPLHF
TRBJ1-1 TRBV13 CASSLPTRQGGTEAFF
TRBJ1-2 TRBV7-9 CASSLGQGNGYTF
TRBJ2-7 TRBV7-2 CASSRDRFSYEQYF
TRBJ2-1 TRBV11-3 CASSATSGGSSYNEQFF
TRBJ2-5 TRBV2 CASIPGSQETQYF
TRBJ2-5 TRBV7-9 CASSPRLASSQETQYF
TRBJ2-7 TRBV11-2 CASSLRGTSGSLEGEQYF
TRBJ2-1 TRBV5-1 CASSLIPDSRDANEQFF
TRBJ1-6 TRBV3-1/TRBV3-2 CASSSRDRNSPLHF
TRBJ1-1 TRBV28 CASSVPEGTEAFF
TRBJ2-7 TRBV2 CAGSGTGINEQYF
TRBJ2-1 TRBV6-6 CASSPRQLAGGGAGYNEQFF
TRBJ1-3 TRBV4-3 CASSQYRSFSGNTIYF
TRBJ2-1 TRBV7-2 CASARTNYNEQFF
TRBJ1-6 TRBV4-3 CASSQVNRDRASPLHF
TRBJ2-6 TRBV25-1 CASSGGEPFSGANVLTF
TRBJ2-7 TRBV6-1 CASSEARGGEQYF
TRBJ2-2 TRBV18 CASSRGRSTGELFF
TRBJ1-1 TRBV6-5 CASSRDTLNTEAFF
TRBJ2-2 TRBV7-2 CASVNRDSRITNTGELFF
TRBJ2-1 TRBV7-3 CASSLDSGEYNEQFF
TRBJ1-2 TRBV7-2 CASSLDTGRGYTF
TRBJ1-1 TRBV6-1 CASSEDGRDTEAFF
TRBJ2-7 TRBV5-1 CASSLAGTQSYEQYF
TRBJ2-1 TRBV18 CASSLTGDNEQFF
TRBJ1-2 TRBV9 CASSPGQGPYGYTF
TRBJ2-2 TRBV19 CASSFVRTATGELFF
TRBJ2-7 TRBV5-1 CASSSRQGVAYEQYF
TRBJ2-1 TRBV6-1 CASSEKLAGATTGANEQFF
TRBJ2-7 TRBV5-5 CASSLGRPTYEQYF
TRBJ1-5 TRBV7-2 CASSFSAGSNQPQHF
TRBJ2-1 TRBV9 CASSAYTGANEQFF
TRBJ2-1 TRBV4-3 CASSQDWDYLYNEQFF
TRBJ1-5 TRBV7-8 CASSLAKTGLLKNQPQHF
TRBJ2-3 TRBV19 CASSMGRGVPADTQYF
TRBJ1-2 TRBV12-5 CASGLVRGAGYGYTF
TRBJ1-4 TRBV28 CASSITGGASKEKLFF
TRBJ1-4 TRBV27 CASSLSRGGNEKLFF
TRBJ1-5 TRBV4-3 CASSQDRLNQPQHF
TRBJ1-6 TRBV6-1 CASSEAGQPNSPLHF
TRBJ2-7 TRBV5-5 CASSSRTGYSYEQYF
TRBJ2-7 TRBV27 CASSPHFAGEGNEQYF